This TCR beta chain was sequenced in a study of T-cell reconstitution after alpha-beta-depleted transplantation in children. In the case of this clonotype: The antigen is undetermined.

The CDR3 is made up of 15 amino acids. Unmatched junction bases numbered 0, after V lost 0 bases and J lost 5 bases. Per the germline V gene, CDR1 is MNHEY and CDR2 is SMNVEV (reference sequence). The TCRbeta library incorporated unique molecular identifiers. TCRdb called the PCR reads again in MiXCR, with one record for every CDR3 protein. Of approximately 250,000 distinct CDR3 sequences listed, more than 20% are singletons. Study-wide points: Newly produced T cells mostly accounted for T-cell counts and diversity one year post-transplant. Several hundred expanded graft clones reportedly supplied alpha-beta T cells about two months after transplant. The origin of high day-60 TCRbeta diversity in some patients lay in surviving recipient T cells and thymic progenitors.

The clonotype comes from a girl aged 2-10 years with Fanconi anemia, due to receive a stem cell transplant. The rearrangement uses TRBV27 and TRBJ2-3, with TRBD2 identical over 12 bases. The sample was PBMCs, taken before TCRalphabeta/CD19-depleted stem cell transplant. The CDR3 DNA follows: TGTGCCAGCAGTTTATCGACTAGCGGGGGAGATACGCAGTATTTT. Its translation: CASSLSTSGGDTQYF.